This is a list of T cell receptor beta chains from one sample in a study of early T cells in non-severe SARS-CoV-2 infection. In TCRdb, the 5' RACE reads were re-called with MiXCR into one record per CDR3 protein. The top ten clones hold around 1.3% of a sample with more than 85,000 distinct CDR3 sequences, roughly 15% of them seen once. Sample: whole blood. These TCRs come from an adult who was a healthcare worker with PCR-confirmed SARS-CoV-2 infection or an uninfected control (not recorded which). The CDR3 runs from the conserved cysteine through the conserved F or W. D genes are given only for firm matches. Size is stated for part of the rows, as once, few or many counts, or as a class when the clone is expanded.

D gene | J gene | clone size | V gene | CDR3 DNA | CDR3 protein
TRBD1 | TRBJ1-2 | few | TRBV3-1 | TGTGCCAGCAGCCGCCAGACAGGGGGCAGGGGCTACACCTTC | CASSRQTGGRGYTF
TRBD2 | TRBJ2-2 | NA | TRBV20-1 | TGCAGTGCTAGGTCTGGCGGGGGTACCGGGGAGCTGTTTTTT | CSARSGGGTGELFF
NA | TRBJ2-1 | few | TRBV27 | TGTGCCAGCATAAGCGCTTCCTACAATGAGCAGTTCTTC | CASISASYNEQFF
NA | TRBJ2-3 | NA | TRBV11-2 | TGTGCCAGCAGCTTAGCCTACACCACAGATACGCAGTATTTT | CASSLAYTTDTQYF
NA | TRBJ1-1 | few | TRBV29-1 | TGCAGCGTTAACGGTTCGAAAGCAACTGAAGCTTTCTTT | CSVNGSKATEAFF
NA | TRBJ2-7 | many | TRBV7-6 | TGTGCCAGCAGCCCCTGGGACAACTCCTACGAGCAGTACTTC | CASSPWDNSYEQYF
TRBD1 | TRBJ1-5 | few | TRBV12-3/TRBV12-4 | TGTGCCAGCAGTTTACAGGGGGATCAGCCCCAGCATTTT | CASSLQGDQPQHF
NA | TRBJ2-4 | few | TRBV5-6 | TGTGCCAGCAGCCTCCGGGACATTCTAGCCAAAAACATTCAGTACTTC | CASSLRDILAKNIQYF
NA | TRBJ2-2 | many | TRBV3-1 | TGTGCCAGCAGCCTCCGACAGGCCGGGGAGCTGTTTTTT | CASSLRQAGELFF
NA | TRBJ2-3 | NA | TRBV13 | TGTGCCAGCTCCCCGGAGTCGAGGGGCCGTAGCACAGATACGCAGTATTTT | CASSPESRGRSTDTQYF
NA | TRBJ2-7 | few | TRBV4-3 | TGCGCCAGCAGCCCGTTCGGGCAAGCCTCCTACGAGCAGTACTTC | CASSPFGQASYEQYF
TRBD2 | TRBJ2-3 | NA | TRBV28 | TGTGCCAGCAGCACGCCGGCCGGGGGGACGACAGATACGCAGTATTTT | CASSTPAGGTTDTQYF
TRBD2 | TRBJ2-3 | NA | TRBV9 | TGTGCCAGCAGCGTAGGGGGACTAGCAGGAAGCACAGATACGCAGTATTTT | CASSVGGLAGSTDTQYF
TRBD2 | TRBJ2-1 | few | TRBV4-2 | TGTGCCAGCAGCCAAGATGCTCAGACTAGCTTCAATGAGCAGTTCTTC | CASSQDAQTSFNEQFF
NA | TRBJ1-1 | many | TRBV4-1 | TGCGCCAGCAGCCAAGATAGGGACGCAAGGACTGAAGCTTTCTTT | CASSQDRDARTEAFF
NA | TRBJ2-3 | NA | TRBV9 | TGTGCCAGCAGCGAGGGGGACAGCACAGATACGCAGTATTTT | CASSEGDSTDTQYF
NA | TRBJ2-3 | NA | TRBV5-1 | TGCGCCAGCAGCTCTCCCCCGCGGACCCACCTCACAGATACGCAGTATTTT | CASSSPPRTHLTDTQYF
NA | TRBJ1-2 | few | TRBV19 | TGTGCCAGTAAATACAGCCTTTCCGACGTCTGGAATGGTGGCTACACCTTC | CASKYSLSDVWNGGYTF
TRBD1 | TRBJ1-1 | NA | TRBV5-1 | TGCGCCAGCAGTCAACAGGGGCAGACTGAAGCTTTCTTT | CASSQQGQTEAFF
NA | TRBJ2-1 | NA | TRBV28 | TGTGCCAGCAGACCAGACAGACGCTCCTACAATGAGCAGTTCTTC | CASRPDRRSYNEQFF
NA | TRBJ1-3 | once | TRBV9 | TGTGCCAGCAGTACCGGTATCTCTGGAAACACCATATATTTT | CASSTGISGNTIYF
NA | TRBJ2-5 | NA | TRBV20-1 | TGCAGTGCTAGTGCGGCAGTTACCCAAGAGACCCAGTACTTC | CSASAAVTQETQYF
TRBD2 | TRBJ2-7 | few | TRBV28 | TGTGCCAGCAGTTCAGCGGGAGTCGACGAGCAGTACTTC | CASSSAGVDEQYF
NA | TRBJ1-5 | NA | TRBV24-1 | TGTGCCACCAGTGACCAGGGAGCCAGGCCCCAGCATTTT | CATSDQGARPQHF
TRBD2 | TRBJ2-7 | NA | TRBV6-2/TRBV6-3 | TGTGCCAGCAGTCGTAGCGGGAGTAGGTACGAGCAGTACTTC | CASSRSGSRYEQYF
TRBD1 | TRBJ1-2 | NA | TRBV5-1 | TGCGCCAGCAGCCCGGGGACAGGTCCCATTACCGGCTACACCTTC | CASSPGTGPITGYTF
NA | TRBJ1-4 | NA | TRBV11-2 | TGTGCCAGCAGCCCGGGACACGACTTTGGAAAACTGTTTTTT | CASSPGHDFGKLFF
TRBD2 | TRBJ2-1 | NA | TRBV13 | TGTGCCAGCAGTTCTAGGACTAGCCGGTCCTACAATGAGCAGTTCTTC | CASSSRTSRSYNEQFF
NA | TRBJ1-2 | few | TRBV6-5 | TGTGCCAGCAGTTACTCGGTGGCAGGGAACTATGGCTACACCTTC | CASSYSVAGNYGYTF
TRBD1 | TRBJ1-2 | NA | TRBV30 | TGTGCCTGGAGCGGGACAGGAGCCAACTATGGCTACACCTTC | CAWSGTGANYGYTF